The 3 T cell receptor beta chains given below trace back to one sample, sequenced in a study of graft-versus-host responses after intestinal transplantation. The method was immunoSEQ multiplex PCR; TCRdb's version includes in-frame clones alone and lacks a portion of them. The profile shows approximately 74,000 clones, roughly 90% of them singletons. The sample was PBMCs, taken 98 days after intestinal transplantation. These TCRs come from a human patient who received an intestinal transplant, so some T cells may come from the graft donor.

This CDR3 reads CASSELGDQPQHF. The DNA of the CDR3 is TGTGCCAGCAGTGAATTAGGGGATCAGCCCCAGCATTTT. The chain couples TRBV6-1 to TRBJ1-5; perhaps TRBD1 as D (5 bases). The V and J ends lost 2 bases and 5 bases respectively, with 7 bases between them. The germline gives CDR1 MNHNS, CDR2 SASEGT. This CDR3 contains 13 residues.

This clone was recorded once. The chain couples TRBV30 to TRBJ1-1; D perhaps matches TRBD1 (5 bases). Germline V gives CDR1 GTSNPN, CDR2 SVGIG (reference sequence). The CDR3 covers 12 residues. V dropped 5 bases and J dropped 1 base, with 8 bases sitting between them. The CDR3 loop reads CAWDSQNTEAFF. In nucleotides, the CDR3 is TGTGCCTGGGACAGCCAGAACACTGAAGCTTTCTTT. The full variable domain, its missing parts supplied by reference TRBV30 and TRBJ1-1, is SQTIHQWPATLVQPVGSPLSLECTVEGTSNPNLYWYRQAAGRGLQLLFYSVGIGQISSEVPQNLSASRPQDRQFILSSKKLLLSDSGFYLCAWDSQNTEAFFGQGTRLTVV.

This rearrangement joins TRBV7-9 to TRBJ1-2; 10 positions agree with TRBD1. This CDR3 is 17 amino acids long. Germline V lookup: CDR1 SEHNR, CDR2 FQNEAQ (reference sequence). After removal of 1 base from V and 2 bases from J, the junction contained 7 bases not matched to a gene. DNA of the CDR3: TGTGCCAGCAGCTTAGTTCTGGGACAGGGGTCAAACTATGGCTACACCTTC. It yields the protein CASSLVLGQGSNYGYTF.